One and the same sample provided the 18 T cell receptor beta chains below, sequenced in a study of cytomegalovirus exposure and HLA in healthy donors. Sequencing was performed with immunoSEQ multiplex PCR; in TCRdb, only in-frame clones are kept and a portion is missing. Found here are about 170,000 clones, around nine tenths of them singletons; the top ten hold about 1.5%. The material sequenced was PBMCs. The receptors come from a young woman in good health and CMV-seronegative.

A single count supports this clone. This chain joins TRBV7-2 and TRBJ2-5; 8 nucleotides agree with TRBD2. J lost 1 base, V lost 5 bases, and 9 bases had no gene match. The length of the CDR3 is 16 residues. The germline V gene has CDR1 SGHTA and CDR2 FQGNSA. In DNA form, the CDR3 reads TGTGCCAGCAGCCGCGGGGCTACTAGCGGCCAAGAGACCCAGTACTTC. Translation gives CASSRGATSGQETQYF.

The genes are TRBV4-3 and TRBJ2-7, with 8 bases matching TRBD2. From germline, CDR1 is LGHNA and CDR2 YSLEER. J was trimmed by 2 bases and V by 1 base; bases with no gene match: 7. The length of the CDR3 is 16 residues. CDR3 amino acids: CASSQVGGGGTYEQYF. The DNA for the CDR3 is TGCGCCAGCAGCCAAGTGGGGGGCGGGGGGACCTACGAGCAGTACTTC.

The chain couples TRBV6-6 to TRBJ1-1; possibly TRBD1 for D (5 bases). The V end lost 5 bases, the J end lost 3 bases, and 10 bases lay between the germline ends. Germline V gene lookup returns CDR1 MNHNY and CDR2 SVGAGI (reference sequence). CDR3 length: 13 residues. CDR3 nucleotide sequence: TGTGCCAGCAGTCTAGGGGAATACACTGAAGCTTTCTTT. Its protein is CASSLGEYTEAFF.

The V call is TRBV2, the J call TRBJ2-5; TRBD2 aligns across 9 bases. This CDR3 comprises 16 residues. Losses at the gene ends were 6 bases for V and 4 bases for J; bases not matched to a gene: 12. Germline CDR1 and CDR2: SNHLY and FYNNEI. CDR3 in amino acids: CASSASGAGGGETQYF. In DNA, the CDR3 is TGTGCCAGCAGCGCCTCGGGAGCGGGGGGAGGAGAGACCCAGTACTTC. Variable domain in full (rest from reference TRBV2 and TRBJ2-5): EPEVTQTPSHQVTQMGQEVILRCVPISNHLYFYWYRQILGQKVEFLVSFYNNEISEKSEIFDDQFSVERPDGSNFTLKIRSTKLEDSAMYFCASSASGAGGGETQYFGPGTRLLVL.

This clone appeared once. CDR3 region: CASSYSGGTNYGYTF. The CDR3 DNA reads TGTGCCAGCAGTTACTCCGGGGGGACCAACTATGGCTACACCTTC. The chain combines TRBV6-5 with TRBJ1-2, with a weak D call TRBD1 (5 bases). Trimming pared 0 bases from V and 2 bases from J, leaving 10 bases between. Germline CDR1 MNHEY, CDR2 SVGAGI. There are 15 residues in the CDR3.

The genes are TRBV7-9 and TRBJ1-1; D gene ambiguous. The CDR3 runs 14 residues. Trimming shortened V by 3 bases and J by 1 base, and 9 bases separated the two germline ends. Germline-derived CDR1 and CDR2 are SEHNR and FQNEAQ (reference sequence). The CDR3 DNA reads as TGTGCCAGCAGCTTGATCGGTTCGAACACTGAAGCTTTCTTT. It translates to CASSLIGSNTEAFF.

The V call is TRBV6-6, the J call TRBJ1-5, with 7 positions matching TRBD1. The V gene's germline CDR1 is MNHNY and CDR2 SVGAGI (reference sequence). There are 14 residues in the CDR3. Germline trimming cut 5 bases from V and 6 bases from J; bases unmatched to any gene: 7. The CDR3 spells CASSRQGVSQPQHF. For the CDR3, the DNA is TGTGCCAGCAGTAGGCAGGGGGTAAGTCAGCCCCAGCATTTT.

The V and J genes are TRBV2 and TRBJ1-2; the D gene is possibly TRBD1 (6 bases). Germline assignment: CDR1 SNHLY and CDR2 FYNNEI. V was shortened by 3 bases and J by 6 bases, with 14 bases between the two germline ends. The CDR3 totals 14 residues. CDR3 sequence: CASSESQGMHGYTF. The CDR3 DNA follows: TGTGCCAGCAGTGAGAGTCAGGGGATGCATGGCTACACCTTC. Supplemented by reference TRBV2 and TRBJ1-2, the full variable domain reads EPEVTQTPSHQVTQMGQEVILRCVPISNHLYFYWYRQILGQKVEFLVSFYNNEISEKSEIFDDQFSVERPDGSNFTLKIRSTKLEDSAMYFCASSESQGMHGYTFGSGTRLTVV.

Only one count was recorded for this clone. V gene TRBV6-5 combines with J gene TRBJ1-1; perhaps TRBD1 as D (6 bases). V lost 8 bases, J lost 5 bases, and 18 bases lay in between. Germline V gene lookup returns CDR1 MNHEY and CDR2 SVGAGI. The CDR3 consists of 14 residues. The CDR3 DNA reads as TGTGCCAGCTGCCCGGGGGGCTCTAGTACTGAAGCTTTCTTT. Translated, it gives CASCPGGSSTEAFF.

This sequence joins TRBV7-9 and TRBJ2-2; 9 bases line up with TRBD2. Germline-derived CDR1 and CDR2 are SEHNR and FQNEAQ (reference sequence). Trimming took 5 bases from V and 3 from J; bases not matched to a gene: 4. The CDR3 consists of 15 residues. The CDR3 DNA sequence: TGTGCCAGCAGCCCAAGCGGGGGGTACACCGGGGAGCTGTTTTTT. It codes for CASSPSGGYTGELFF.

This clone appeared a single time. The chain carries TRBV6-6 and TRBJ1-5, with D tentatively TRBD1 (6 bases). This CDR3 is 15 amino acids long. Germline loops: CDR1 MNHNY, CDR2 SVGAGI (reference sequence). Deletions cut 6 bases from V and 2 bases from J, with 14 bases between. The CDR3 bases are TGTGCCAGCAGATTAGGGGGTGACGGCAATCAGCCCCAGCATTTT. Protein: CASRLGGDGNQPQHF.

The rearrangement joins TRBV7-6 to TRBJ1-4; D gene ambiguous. The germline gives CDR1 SGHVS, CDR2 FNYEAQ. The CDR3 runs to 14 residues. The V gene lost 1 base and the J gene lost 5 bases, with 8 bases spanning the gap. CDR3 sequence reads: CASSLGTGNEKLFF. The CDR3 region has the DNA TGTGCCAGCAGCTTAGGGACGGGGAATGAAAAACTGTTTTTT.

This chain connects TRBV6-1 to TRBJ2-7; the D gene is possibly TRBD1 (5 bases). Germline loops: CDR1 MNHNS, CDR2 SASEGT. The CDR3 has 14 amino acids. Trimming left V 4 bases short and J 2 bases short, with 12 bases between. The CDR3 DNA reads TGTGCCAGCAGTGTGCACAGGCAGGCCTACGAGCAGTACTTC. This sequence encodes CASSVHRQAYEQYF.

This clone turned up a few times. This chain joins TRBV10-3 and TRBJ2-1; maybe TRBD1 (8 bases). CDR1 and CDR2 (germline): ENHRY, SYGVKD. With 7 bases removed from V and 5 bases from J, the gap between germline ends came to 15 bases. This CDR3 is built from 14 residues. CDR3 in DNA: TGTGCCATCATGCAGGGGGCGGGGGACAATGAGCAGTTCTTC. Translating gives CAIMQGAGDNEQFF.

The rearrangement links TRBV6-1 to TRBJ1-1; 7 positions match TRBD1. Per the germline V gene, CDR1 is MNHNS and CDR2 is SASEGT. The V segment lost 8 bases and the J segment 1 base; nucleotides outside the gene matches: 7. This CDR3 is built from 14 residues. The CDR3 coding sequence is TGTGCCAGCTTACCCTGGACAGGGAACACTGAAGCTTTCTTT. It translates to CASLPWTGNTEAFF.

J is TRBJ2-5 and V is TRBV5-1, with 9 positions matching TRBD1. CDR1 is SGHRS and CDR2 is YFSETQ in the germline V gene. Trimming took 4 bases from V and 3 from J; bases not matched to a gene: 10. The CDR3 consists of 16 residues. CDR3 region: CASSSRDREWEETQYF. The CDR3 nucleotides are TGCGCCAGCAGCAGCCGGGACAGGGAGTGGGAAGAGACCCAGTACTTC.

This chain uses TRBV4-2 with TRBJ1-5; no definite D call. The length of the CDR3 is 14 residues. In germline, CDR1 is LGHNA, CDR2 YNFKEQ. Deletions cut 1 base from V and 9 bases from J, with 13 bases between. CDR3 nucleotide sequence: TGTGCCAGCAGCCAAGCGGCGGCACCCGGGCCCCAGCATTTT. It yields the protein CASSQAAAPGPQHF.

The chain recombines TRBV5-5 with TRBJ1-6, with TRBD1 matching 7 bases. This CDR3 region has 16 residues. The trim removed 3 bases at V and 2 bases at J, leaving 5 bases unmatched. Germline V gene data show CDR1 as SGHKS and CDR2 as YYEKEE (reference sequence). CDR3 bases: TGTGCCAGCAGCTGGGGACAGAACCCCTATAATTCACCCCTCCACTTT. As protein: CASSWGQNPYNSPLHF. Full variable domain (outside the CDR3, taken from reference TRBV5-5 and TRBJ1-6): DAGVTQSPTHLIKTRGQQVTLRCSPISGHKSVSWYQQVLGQGPQFIFQYYEKEERGRGNFPDRFSARQFPNYSSELNVNALLLGDSALYLCASSWGQNPYNSPLHFGNGTRLTVT.